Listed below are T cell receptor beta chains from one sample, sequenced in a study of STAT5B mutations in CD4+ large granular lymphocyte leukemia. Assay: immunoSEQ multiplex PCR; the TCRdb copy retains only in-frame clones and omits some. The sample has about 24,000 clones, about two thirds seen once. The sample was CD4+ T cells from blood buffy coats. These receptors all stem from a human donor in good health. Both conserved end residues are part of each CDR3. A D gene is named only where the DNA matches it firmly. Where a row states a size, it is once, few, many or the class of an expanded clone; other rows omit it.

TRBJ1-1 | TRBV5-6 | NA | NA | TGTGCCAGCAGCTTGGGCAGGGAAGCTTTCTTT | CASSLGREAFF
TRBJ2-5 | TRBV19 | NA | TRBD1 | TGTGCCAGTAGTCCCCTGACAGGGAAGGAGACCCAGTACTTC | CASSPLTGKETQYF
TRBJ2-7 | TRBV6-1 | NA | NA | TGTGCCAGCACCCCTGGGCCAGGGTCCTACGAGCAGTACTTC | CASTPGPGSYEQYF
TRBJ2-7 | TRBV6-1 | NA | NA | TGTGCCAGCAGTATCCGGGACGGGAGCTCCTACGAGCAGTACTTC | CASSIRDGSSYEQYF
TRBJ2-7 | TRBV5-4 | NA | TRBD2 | TGTGCCAGCAGCTTAGCGGGGGGGCCCCTCGAGCAGTACTTC | CASSLAGGPLEQYF
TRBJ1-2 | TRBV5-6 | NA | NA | TGTGCCAGCAGCCCCTCGAAGGCCCTCTATGGCTACACCTTC | CASSPSKALYGYTF
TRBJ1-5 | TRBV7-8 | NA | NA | TGTGCCAGCAGCTTAGTAGGGTTCAATCAGCCCCAGCATTTT | CASSLVGFNQPQHF
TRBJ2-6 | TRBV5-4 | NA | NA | TGTGCCAGCAGCCATGCTTCCCCTGGGGCCAACGTCCTGACTTTC | CASSHASPGANVLTF
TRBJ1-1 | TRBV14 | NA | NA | TGTGCCAGCAGCCACGGCCTGAACACTGAAGCTTTCTTT | CASSHGLNTEAFF
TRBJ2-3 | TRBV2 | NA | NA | TGTGCCAGCAGTGCCTGGACAGATACGCAGTATTTT | CASSAWTDTQYF
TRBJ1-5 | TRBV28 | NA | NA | TGTGCCAGCAGTTTGGGCGGCAGCTATCAGCCCCAGCATTTT | CASSLGGSYQPQHF
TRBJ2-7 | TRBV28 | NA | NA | TGTGCCAGCAGTTTATCAGGGGTCGTATCCAGCGTGTACGAGCAGTACTTC | CASSLSGVVSSVYEQYF
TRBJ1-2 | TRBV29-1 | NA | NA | TGCAGCGTTGATGGGGTTTATGGCTACACCTTC | CSVDGVYGYTF
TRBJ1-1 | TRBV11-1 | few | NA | TGTGCCAGCACCCGTAACCTGAACACTGAAGCTTTCTTT | CASTRNLNTEAFF
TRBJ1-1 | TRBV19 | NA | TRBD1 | TGTGCCAGTAACCTCGGGACAGGGAGGAGTAGGGACACTGAAGCTTTCTTT | CASNLGTGRSRDTEAFF
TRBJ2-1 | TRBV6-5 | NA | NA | TGTGCCAGCAGCCGGACAGCTTACAATGAGCAGTTCTTC | CASSRTAYNEQFF
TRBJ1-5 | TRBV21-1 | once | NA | TGTGCCAGCAGCAAAGGACTTTGGGGGGGCAATCAGCCCCAGCATTTT | CASSKGLWGGNQPQHF
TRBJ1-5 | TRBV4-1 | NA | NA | TGCGCCAGCAGCCAAGCCAGTAGCAATCAGCCCCAGCATTTT | CASSQASSNQPQHF
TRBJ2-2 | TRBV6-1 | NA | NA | TGTGCCAGCAAGGTCTGGCAGGGAAACACCGGGGAGCTGTTTTTT | CASKVWQGNTGELFF
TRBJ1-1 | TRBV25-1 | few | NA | TGTGCCAGCAGTGAATATCGGGCAGGGGCGCCGTCGCCGTCGAAAGCTTTCTTT | CASSEYRAGAPSPSKAFF
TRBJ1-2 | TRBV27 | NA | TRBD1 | TGTGCCAGTCGAAACCGACAGGGCTGGGGGGGCTACACCTTC | CASRNRQGWGGYTF
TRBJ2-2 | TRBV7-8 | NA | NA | TGTGCCAGCAGCTTAGCGAGAGGGACCCGCAACACCGGGGAGCTGTTTTTT | CASSLARGTRNTGELFF
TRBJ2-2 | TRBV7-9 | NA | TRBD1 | TGTGCCAGCAGCTTATGGGACAGGGCCGGGGAGCTGTTTTTT | CASSLWDRAGELFF
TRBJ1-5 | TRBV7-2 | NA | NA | TGTGCCAGCAGCCCGTACGCCGGGACCGCGAATCAGCCCCAGCATTTT | CASSPYAGTANQPQHF
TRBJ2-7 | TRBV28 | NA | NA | TGTGCCAGCAGTACCCCCGGACGGGCCTACGAGCAGTACTTC | CASSTPGRAYEQYF
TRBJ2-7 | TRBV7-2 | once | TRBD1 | TGTGCCAGCAGCACGATACGGACAGGGGCCGAGCAGTACTTC | CASSTIRTGAEQYF
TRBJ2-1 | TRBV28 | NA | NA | TGTGCCAGCAGGGAAGCACTAGATTGGATTCTTACTGAGCAGTTCTTC | CASREALDWILTEQFF
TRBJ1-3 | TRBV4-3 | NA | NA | TGCGCCAGCAGCCTAGGGGAGGCAGCCTCGAGAAACACCATATATTTT | CASSLGEAASRNTIYF
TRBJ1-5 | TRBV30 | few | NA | TGTGCCTGGAGTATGGGGCCAGACCAGCCCCAGCATTTT | CAWSMGPDQPQHF
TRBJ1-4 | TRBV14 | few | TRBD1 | TGTGCCAGCAGCCAGACGACAGGGAATGAAAAACTGTTTTTT | CASSQTTGNEKLFF
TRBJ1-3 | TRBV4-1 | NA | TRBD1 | TGCGCCAGCAGCCACCCCGGACAGGGGGAATCTGGAAACACCATATATTTT | CASSHPGQGESGNTIYF
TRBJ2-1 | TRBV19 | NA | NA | TGTGCCAGTAGTATAGTGGGACTTAAAGCCTACAATGAGCAGTTCTTC | CASSIVGLKAYNEQFF
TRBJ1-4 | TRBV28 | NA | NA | TGTGCCTCAGGGAAATTCGCAACTAATGAAAAACTGTTTTTT | CASGKFATNEKLFF
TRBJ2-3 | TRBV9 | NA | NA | TGTGCCAGCAGCGGGCGGATCACAGATACGCAGTATTTT | CASSGRITDTQYF
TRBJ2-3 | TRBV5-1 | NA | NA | TGCGCCAGCAGCTTGGAGCACAGGGGCACAGATACGCAGTATTTT | CASSLEHRGTDTQYF
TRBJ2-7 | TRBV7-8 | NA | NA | TGTGCCAGCAGCTTAGCTGGGGCGGTGGGATCCCTCTACGAGCAGTACTTC | CASSLAGAVGSLYEQYF
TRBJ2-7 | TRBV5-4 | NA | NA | TGTGCCAGCAGCCCGAATGCTGCGGGCCCTTACGAGCAGTACTTC | CASSPNAAGPYEQYF
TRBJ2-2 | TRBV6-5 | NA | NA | TGTGCCAGCACGGCAGGTGTGAGCGGGGAGCTGTTTTTT | CASTAGVSGELFF
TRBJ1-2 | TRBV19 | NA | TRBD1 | TGTGCCAGCTCAATGCCACCGTGGACAGGACCATATGGCTACACCTTC | CASSMPPWTGPYGYTF
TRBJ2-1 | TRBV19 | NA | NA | TGTGCCAGTAGTATTGGGAGGGAGCAGTTCTTC | CASSIGREQFF
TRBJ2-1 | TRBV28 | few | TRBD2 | TGTGCCAGCAGTGCCCCGAGCGGGGTAAATGAGCAGTTCTTC | CASSAPSGVNEQFF
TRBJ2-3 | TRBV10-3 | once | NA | TGTGCCATCAGTGAGTTTGGAGACGGACGCACAGATACGCAGTATTTT | CAISEFGDGRTDTQYF
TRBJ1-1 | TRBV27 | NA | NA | TGTGCCAGCAGTTTATCGAAAGTGAACACTGAAGCTTTCTTT | CASSLSKVNTEAFF
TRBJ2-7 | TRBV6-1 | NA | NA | TGTGCCAGCAGTGAAAACGGACCCTACGAGCAGTACTTC | CASSENGPYEQYF
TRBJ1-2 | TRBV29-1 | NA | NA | TGCAGCGTTGCCGCGCCCGGGGGCTACACCTTC | CSVAAPGGYTF
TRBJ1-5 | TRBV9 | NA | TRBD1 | TGTGCCAGCAGCGCCGGGACAGGGGGCTTTCAGCCCCAGCATTTT | CASSAGTGGFQPQHF
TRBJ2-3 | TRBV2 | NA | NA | TGTGCCAGCAGTGAGGGGGAAGATACGCAGTATTTT | CASSEGEDTQYF
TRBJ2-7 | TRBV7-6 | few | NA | TGTGCCAGCAGCTTAACGGGGCAAACCTACGAGCAGTACTTC | CASSLTGQTYEQYF
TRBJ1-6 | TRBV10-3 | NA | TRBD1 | TGTGCCATCACCGGGACAGCCGACTCACCCCTCCACTTT | CAITGTADSPLHF
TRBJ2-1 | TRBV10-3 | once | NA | TGTGCCATCAGTGAGGGCGGAAGCTCCTACAATGAGCAGTTCTTC | CAISEGGSSYNEQFF
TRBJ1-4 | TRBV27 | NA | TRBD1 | TGTGCCAGCAGACTCCTCCGACAGGGGGATAATGAAAAACTGTTTTTT | CASRLLRQGDNEKLFF
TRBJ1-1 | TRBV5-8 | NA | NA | TGTGCCAGCAGCCCGACGAGCACTGAAGCTTTCTTT | CASSPTSTEAFF
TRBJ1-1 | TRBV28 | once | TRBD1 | TGTGCCAGCATCCGACAGGGTAGGGTGAACACTGAAGCTTTCTTT | CASIRQGRVNTEAFF
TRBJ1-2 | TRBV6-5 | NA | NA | TGTGCCAGCAGTGCAGAGTATGGCTACACCTTC | CASSAEYGYTF